This TCR beta chain stems from a study of shared clonotypes between healthy human individuals. The protocol was immunoSEQ multiplex PCR, while the TCRdb copy is restricted to in-frame clones and leaves out a portion. Among roughly 1,800,000 clones listed, just under 95% were seen once. Selected positively for CCR7 and CD45RO-negative, naive CD8 cells excluded terminally differentiated effector memory CD45RA+ cells. The germline gives CDR1 LGHNA, CDR2 YSLEER. V lost 4 bases to trimming and J lost 2 bases, with 17 bases between them. This CDR3 is built from 16 residues. V is TRBV4-3 and J is TRBJ1-2, with D hard to call. Sequences were obtained from naive CD8+ T cells sorted from blood. The origin of this receptor is a man aged 18-30 years in good health. Here the CDR3 reads CASSPLPGDFNYGYTF. The CDR3 DNA reads as TGCGCCAGCAGCCCCCTTCCCGGGGATTTCAACTATGGCTACACCTTC.